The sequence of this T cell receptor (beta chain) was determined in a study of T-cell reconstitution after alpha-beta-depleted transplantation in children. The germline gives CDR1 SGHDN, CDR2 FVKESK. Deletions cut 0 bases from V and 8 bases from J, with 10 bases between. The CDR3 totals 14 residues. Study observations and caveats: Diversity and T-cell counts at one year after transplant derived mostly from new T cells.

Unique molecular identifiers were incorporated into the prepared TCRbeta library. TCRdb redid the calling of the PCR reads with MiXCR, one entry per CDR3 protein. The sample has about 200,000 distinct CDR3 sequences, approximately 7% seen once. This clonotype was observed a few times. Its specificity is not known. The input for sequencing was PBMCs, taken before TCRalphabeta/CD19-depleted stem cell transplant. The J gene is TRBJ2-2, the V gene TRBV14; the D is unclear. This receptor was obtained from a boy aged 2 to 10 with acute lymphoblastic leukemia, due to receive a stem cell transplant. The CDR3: CASSQDRTLGELFF. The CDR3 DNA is TGTGCCAGCAGCCAAGATAGAACCCTGGGGGAGCTGTTTTTT.